This T cell receptor beta chain was retrieved from a study of beta chain features in type 1 diabetes. Whole-study findings and limits: Shortening of TCRB CDR3s, moderate but significant, appeared in all four CD4+ subsets of Type 1 diabetes patients. Reduced insertions and increased deletions marked VDJ junctions in type 1 diabetes patients.

Of the isolated RNA, all was reverse transcribed, and so the sequenced material was expressed TCRB transcripts. Here immunoSEQ multiplex PCR was the method, and the copy in TCRdb shows in-frame clones only, minus some. The sample records 300,000 to 400,000 clones, over 8.5% being singletons. This clone was found a few times. Its matching antigen is unknown. Germline lookup yields CDR1 SQVTM and CDR2 ANQGSEA. This CDR3 is built from 13 residues. J lost 6 bases, V lost 5 bases, and 5 bases had no gene match. The chain carries TRBV29-1 and TRBJ2-3; 10 nucleotides agree with TRBD2. The clonotype was recovered from a young man with type 1 diabetes. The source material was central memory CD4+ T cells from blood. The CDR3 DNA follows: TGCAGCGTTCTTAGCGGGAGGTTGGATACGCAGTATTTT. The encoded protein is CSVLSGRLDTQYF.